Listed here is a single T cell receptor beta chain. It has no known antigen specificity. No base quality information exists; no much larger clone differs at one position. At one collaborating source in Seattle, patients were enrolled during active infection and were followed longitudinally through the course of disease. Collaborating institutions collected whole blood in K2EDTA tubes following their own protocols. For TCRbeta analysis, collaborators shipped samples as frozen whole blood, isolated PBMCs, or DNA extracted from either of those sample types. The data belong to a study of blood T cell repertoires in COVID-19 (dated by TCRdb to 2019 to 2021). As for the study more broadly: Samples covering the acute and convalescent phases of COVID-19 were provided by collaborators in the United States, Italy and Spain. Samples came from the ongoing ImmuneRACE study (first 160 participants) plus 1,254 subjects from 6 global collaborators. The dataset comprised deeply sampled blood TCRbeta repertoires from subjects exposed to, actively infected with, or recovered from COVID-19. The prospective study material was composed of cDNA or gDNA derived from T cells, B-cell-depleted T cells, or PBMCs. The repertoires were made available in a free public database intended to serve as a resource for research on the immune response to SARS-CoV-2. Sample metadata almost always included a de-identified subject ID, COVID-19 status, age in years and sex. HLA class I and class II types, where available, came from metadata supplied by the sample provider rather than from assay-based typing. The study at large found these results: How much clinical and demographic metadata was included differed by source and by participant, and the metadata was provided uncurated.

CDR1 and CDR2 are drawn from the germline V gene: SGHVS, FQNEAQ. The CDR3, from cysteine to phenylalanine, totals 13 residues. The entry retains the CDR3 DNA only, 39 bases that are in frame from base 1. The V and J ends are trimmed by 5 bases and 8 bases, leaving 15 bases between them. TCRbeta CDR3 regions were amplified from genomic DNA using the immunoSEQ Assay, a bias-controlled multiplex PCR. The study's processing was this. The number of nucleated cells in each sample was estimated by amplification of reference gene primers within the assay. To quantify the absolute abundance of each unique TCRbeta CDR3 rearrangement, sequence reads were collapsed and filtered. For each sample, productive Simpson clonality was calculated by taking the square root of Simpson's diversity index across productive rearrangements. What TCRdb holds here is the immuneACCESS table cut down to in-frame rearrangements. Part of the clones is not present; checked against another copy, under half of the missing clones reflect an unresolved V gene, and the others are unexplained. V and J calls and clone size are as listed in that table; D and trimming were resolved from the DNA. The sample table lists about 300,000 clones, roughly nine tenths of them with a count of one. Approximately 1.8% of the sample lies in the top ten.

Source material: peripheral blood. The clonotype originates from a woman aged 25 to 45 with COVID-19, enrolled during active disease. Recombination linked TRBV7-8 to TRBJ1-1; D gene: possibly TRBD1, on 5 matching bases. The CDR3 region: CASSPGPGGEAFF. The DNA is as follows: TGTGCCAGCAGCCCCGGACCCGGGGGAGAAGCTTTCTTT.